This note documents a single TCR beta chain sequence. This record belongs to a study of human T cells and chemical hapten exposure. This CDR3 is built from 17 residues. V gave up 2 bases and J gave up 0 bases, with 15 bases separating them. Looked up from germline, CDR1 is MNHEY and CDR2 is SVGEGT. TCRdb analysed the RACE reads with MiXCR anew, one entry per CDR3 protein. The sample carries around 360,000 distinct CDR3 sequences, over 6% recorded once. Documented time point: patch test 2, 6 weeks after DPC sensitization. Treatment defined: therapeutic diphenylcyclopropenone sensitization with weekly scalp DPC.

This chain links TRBV6-2 or TRBV6-3 with TRBJ2-3, with no clear D. The sequence came from a woman aged 18-30 years with alopecia areata. Some clones in this sample may be carry-over from other donors' samples. Sequenced material: whole blood, taken in connection with sensitization to the hapten diphenylcyclopropenone (DPC). The CDR3 protein is CASSYPPEERSTDTQYF. CDR3 in DNA: TGTGCCAGCAGTTACCCTCCCGAGGAGCGTAGCACAGATACGCAGTATTTT.